This T cell receptor (beta chain) was captured by sequencing in a study of blood T cells in healthy people across ages. Notes on the study in general: Long-lived and aged donors differed, with more naive CD4+ cells and higher diversity in the long-lived. Observed TCR beta diversity showed a strong correlation with the percentage of naive T cells as measured by flow cytometry.

A J-beta primer mix and a sample-barcoded 5' primer were used in a second PCR of roughly 6 to 11 cycles. Using its own MiXCR run on the 5' RACE reads, TCRdb lists one record per CDR3 protein. The sample lists roughly 1.9 million distinct CDR3 sequences, roughly two fifths occurring once. This clonotype was counted between two and nine times. What it binds is unknown. Russia was home to the donors, healthy Caucasian individuals aged about 6 to 90. Trimming stripped 6 bases from V and 5 bases from J, with 19 bases between. This CDR3 is 15 amino acids long. Germline values: CDR1 MNHEY, CDR2 SVGEGT. The V gene is TRBV6-2 or TRBV6-3, the J gene TRBJ1-1; D possibly corresponds to TRBD1 (6 bases). Material: blood. The receptor's source is a human donor in good health. CDR3 sequence: CASRSNWGADTEAFF. The CDR3 DNA sequence: TGTGCCAGCAGGTCAAACTGGGGGGCTGATACTGAAGCTTTCTTT.